These 15 T cell receptor beta chains originate from one sample sequenced in a study of cytomegalovirus exposure and HLA in healthy donors. PCR primers comprised 60 Vbeta and 13 Jbeta primers. Profiling relied on immunoSEQ multiplex PCR, and the TCRdb table lists in-frame clones only, not all of them. The profile shows 110,000 to 150,000 clones, just over 70% of them singletons. Sequencing was carried out using PBMCs. The receptors shown here come from a woman in her twenties or thirties in good health and CMV-seronegative.

V gene TRBV10-3 combines with J gene TRBJ1-3; D is unresolved. This CDR3 has 12 amino acids. Germline CDR1 and CDR2: ENHRY and SYGVKD. V lost 3 bases and J lost 6, with 6 bases in between. CDR3 in DNA: TGTGCCATCAGTGACCACTTAAACACCATATATTTT. Translating it yields CAISDHLNTIYF.

This clone was picked up one time. V gene TRBV5-1 combines with J gene TRBJ2-7; D possibly corresponds to TRBD2 (5 bases). Germline V gene sequence: CDR1 SGHRS, CDR2 YFSETQ. Trimming stripped 5 bases from V and 2 bases from J, with 14 bases between. This CDR3 is built from 14 residues. This CDR3 is CASRRLDSAYEQYF. Here the CDR3 DNA reads TGCGCCAGCAGGAGGCTGGACTCCGCCTACGAGCAGTACTTC.

The J gene is TRBJ2-7, the V gene TRBV28; possibly TRBD1 for D (5 bases). CDR3 size: 13 residues. Germline values: CDR1 MDHEN, CDR2 SYDVKM. V was clipped by 3 bases and J by 4 bases, with 10 bases between them. The CDR3 bases are TGTGCCAGCAGTTTGTCAGGGAAATACGAGCAGTACTTC. Protein product: CASSLSGKYEQYF.

The chain links TRBV7-2 to TRBJ1-1; maybe TRBD1 (6 bases). V lost 5 bases, J lost 0 bases, and 13 bases lay in between. The CDR3 sequence is 15 residues long. Looked up from germline, CDR1 is SGHTA and CDR2 is FQGNSA. CDR3 sequence reads: CASSRRTVMNTEAFF. As DNA, the CDR3 is TGTGCCAGCAGCCGGAGGACAGTCATGAACACTGAAGCTTTCTTT.

This clone was detected only a few times. The chain employs TRBV18 and TRBJ1-4; D uncertain. V was cut by 1 base and J by 2 bases, with 5 bases left in between. The V gene's germline CDR1 is KGHSH and CDR2 LQKENI. The CDR3 runs to 14 residues. The CDR3 coding sequence is TGTGCCAGCTCACCACGGAGTACTAATGAAAAACTGTTTTTT. This sequence encodes CASSPRSTNEKLFF.

The chain combines TRBV6-1 with TRBJ2-1; 7 nucleotides agree with TRBD1. V gave up 1 base and J gave up 1 base; unmatched junction bases: 4. Germline lookup yields CDR1 MNHNS and CDR2 SASEGT. This CDR3 has 16 amino acids. The CDR3 protein is CASSEGTGNSYNEQFF. The DNA for the CDR3 is TGTGCCAGCAGTGAAGGGACAGGCAATTCCTACAATGAGCAGTTCTTC.

This clone has more than one count but fewer than ten. The genes are TRBV7-3 and TRBJ2-5, with D possibly being TRBD2 (6 bases). The germline V and J ends were trimmed by 7 bases and 3 bases, with 18 bases remaining between them. The germline V gene encodes CDR1 SGHTA and CDR2 FQGTGA. The CDR3 runs to 15 residues. The CDR3 region has the DNA TGTGCCAGCATCCCTAGGGCTAGCGCTGAAGAGACCCAGTACTTC. Amino acids: CASIPRASAEETQYF.

The chain links TRBV5-1 to TRBJ1-3; D not resolved. The germline V gene encodes CDR1 SGHRS and CDR2 YFSETQ. The V gene lost 0 bases and the J gene lost 4 bases, with 14 bases spanning the gap. The CDR3 is made up of 16 amino acids. In nucleotides, the CDR3 is TGCGCCAGCAGCTTGGCCCCGGGAGTAGGAGGAAACACCATATATTTT. Protein sequence: CASSLAPGVGGNTIYF. Based on the CDR3 plus reference TRBV5-1 and TRBJ1-3, the full variable domain is KAGVTQTPRYLIKTRGQQVTLSCSPISGHRSVSWYQQTPGQGLQFLFEYFSETQRNKGNFPGRFSGRQFSNSRSEMNVSTLELGDSALYLCASSLAPGVGGNTIYFGEGSWLTVV.

The chain recombines TRBV27 with TRBJ2-3; 12 bases fit TRBD2. The CDR3 sequence is 23 residues long. Germline lookup yields CDR1 MNHEY and CDR2 SMNVEV (reference sequence). V shed 3 bases and J 1 base; nucleotides not matched to a gene: 23. CDR3 in amino acids: CASSLVSARAGLAGGARTDTQYF. CDR3 DNA sequence: TGTGCCAGCAGTTTGGTTTCAGCGCGTGCGGGACTAGCGGGCGGGGCCCGCACAGATACGCAGTATTTT.

The rearrangement uses TRBV5-1 and TRBJ2-5; maybe TRBD2 (5 bases). The CDR3 is 15 residues long. V was pared by 4 bases and J by 6 bases, with 19 bases between. Germline V gene data show CDR1 as SGHRS and CDR2 as YFSETQ. CDR3 DNA: TGCGCCAGCAGCCAACGACCGGAGGTTACAAAGACCCAGTACTTC. Its translation is CASSQRPEVTKTQYF.

The rearrangement links TRBV6-5 to TRBJ1-1; D is undetermined. Germline values: CDR1 MNHEY, CDR2 SVGAGI. The CDR3 has 14 residues. V lost 4 bases to trimming and J lost 10 bases, with 19 bases between them. The CDR3 nucleotides are TGTGCCAGCAGTTCCCTATCCGGGTCGCGACGAGCTTTCTTT. It is translated as CASSSLSGSRRAFF.

This chain joins TRBV11-3 and TRBJ2-3, with D maybe TRBD2 (7 bases). The V gene lost 4 bases and the J gene lost 1 base, with 18 bases spanning the gap. Germline CDR1 is SGHNT and CDR2 is YENEEA. This CDR3 spans 17 amino acids. The CDR3 sequence is CASSSRAGRGGTDTQYF. The CDR3 bases are TGTGCCAGCAGCTCCAGGGCAGGGAGGGGGGGCACAGATACGCAGTATTTT. The full variable domain, its missing parts supplied by reference TRBV11-3 and TRBJ2-3, is EAGVVQSPRYKIIEKKQPVAFWCNPISGHNTLYWYLQNLGQGPELLIRYENEEAVDDSQLPKDRFSAERLKGVDSTLKIQPAELGDSAVYLCASSSRAGRGGTDTQYFGPGTRLTVL.

The chain carries TRBV23-1 and TRBJ2-2, with D possibly being TRBD1 (7 bases). TRBV23-1 is treated as an ORF (open reading frame) with a function not yet certain. Trimming removed 6 bases from V and 4 bases from J, with 27 bases in between. CDR3 length: 19 residues. In nucleotides, the CDR3 is TGCGCCAGCAGCCGCTGGCGGAGGGGGCAAAAAGAAGGCACCGGGGAGCTGTTTTTT. Its protein product is CASSRWRRGQKEGTGELFF.

The rearrangement uses TRBV10-2 and TRBJ2-1, with TRBD2 matching over 8 bases. Germline V gene sequence: CDR1 WSHSY, CDR2 SAAADI. There are 18 residues in the CDR3. V trimming: 1 base; J trimming: 1 base; junction bases outside the gene matches: 9. This chain's CDR3 is CASSEFFERGTSYNEQFF. In DNA form, the CDR3 reads TGCGCCAGCAGTGAGTTTTTCGAGCGGGGGACATCCTACAATGAGCAGTTCTTC.

Comments on this clone: One junction end disagrees with the germline gene, perhaps due to a read error. V and J are TRBV7-7 and TRBJ2-5; TRBD2 is a possible D gene (6 bases). This CDR3 has 16 amino acids. Germline loops: CDR1 SSHAT, CDR2 FNYEAQ (reference sequence). CDR3 coding DNA: TGTGCTAGCAGCTTAGGGCGTACTAGCACCCAAGAGACCCAGTACTTC. It is translated as CASSLGRTSTQETQYF.